The 27 T cell receptor beta chains in this list originate from one sample, sequenced in a study of Ad26.COV2.S vaccination and SARS-CoV-2 variants. Stated treatment: around 19 received Ad26.COV2.S at low or high dose, single or two shots; 5 received placebo; per-sample allocation not given. Sample collection was performed on day 63 after the first vaccine or placebo injection. Data came from immunoSEQ multiplex PCR; TCRdb stores just in-frame clones and leaves some out. Seen here are around 400,000 clones, more than 80% observed once, and the top ten hold more than 10%. The source material was peripheral blood, sampled in a trial of Ad26.COV2.S vaccine versus placebo. These receptors all come from a person between 18 and 59 years old who received the Ad26.COV2.S COVID-19 vaccine or a placebo.

The J gene is TRBJ2-2, the V gene TRBV2, with D tentatively TRBD1 or TRBD2 (5 bases each). CDR1 is SNHLY, CDR2 FYNNEI, per germline. V was trimmed by 8 bases and J by 6 bases, leaving 10 bases between them. The CDR3 sequence is 12 residues long. CDR3 loop: CASGDRAGELFF. CDR3 bases: TGTGCCAGCGGGGACCGGGCCGGGGAGCTGTTTTTT.

The rearrangement uses TRBV30 and TRBJ2-1; D remains ambiguous. Germline CDR1 and CDR2: GTSNPN and SVGIG (reference sequence). The CDR3 spans 13 residues. Trimming pared 0 bases from V and 4 bases from J, leaving 7 bases between. CDR3 amino acids: CAWSVLKYNEQFF. CDR3 nucleotides: TGTGCCTGGAGTGTATTAAAATACAATGAGCAGTTCTTC.

The chain carries TRBV15 and TRBJ2-1; D might be TRBD1 (5 bases). V lost 3 bases and J lost 0, with 15 bases in between. The CDR3 is 17 residues long. Per germline, CDR1 LNHNV and CDR2 YYDKDF (reference sequence). CDR3 region: CATSRGNRLGSYNEQFF. Written as DNA, the CDR3 is TGTGCCACCAGCAGGGGTAACAGGTTGGGCTCCTACAATGAGCAGTTCTTC.

The chain uses TRBV6-1 and TRBJ2-2; TRBD1 matches 7 bases. CDR3 length equals 14 residues. Germline lookup yields CDR1 MNHNS and CDR2 SASEGT. The J segment lost 5 bases and the V segment lost 3 bases, leaving 3 bases of the junction unmatched. DNA for the CDR3: TGTGCCAGCAGTGAGACACAGGGGACCGGGGAGCTGTTTTTT. This encodes CASSETQGTGELFF.

V is TRBV4-3 and J is TRBJ2-7, with D perhaps being TRBD1 or TRBD2 (5 bases each). The CDR3 extends over 17 amino acids. Per the germline V gene, CDR1 is LGHNA and CDR2 is YSLEER. V was pared by 1 base and J by 2 bases, with 18 bases between. CDR3 DNA sequence: TGCGCCAGCAGCCAAGGACTAAACCGGGACCGTCCCTACGAGCAGTACTTC. Translating it yields CASSQGLNRDRPYEQYF.

J is TRBJ2-1 and V is TRBV7-2; 11 bases align to TRBD2. The CDR3 is 15 amino acids. In germline, CDR1 is SGHTA, CDR2 FQGNSA. With 6 bases clipped from V and 4 bases from J, the junction kept 5 bases outside the gene matches. DNA of the CDR3: TGTGCCAGCAGTAGTACTAGCGGGAGTTACAATGAGCAGTTCTTC. Residues: CASSSTSGSYNEQFF.

The CDR3 is CASSSSGLAHTDTQYF. CDR3 coding DNA: TGTGCCAGCAGCTCATCAGGACTAGCGCACACAGATACGCAGTATTTT. The V gene is TRBV7-2, the J gene TRBJ2-3, with 9 bases lining up with TRBD2. The CDR3 runs 16 residues. From germline, CDR1 is SGHTA and CDR2 FQGNSA. Trimming removed 4 bases from V and 2 bases from J; junction bases left unmatched: 7.

The rearrangement links TRBV2 to TRBJ2-2; D is unresolved. Germline CDR1 is SNHLY and CDR2 is FYNNEI. The V gene lost 7 bases and the J gene lost 5 bases, with 8 bases spanning the gap. The CDR3 is 12 residues long. CDR3 in DNA: TGTGCCAGCACCGAAATTACCGGGGAGCTGTTTTTT. It yields the protein CASTEITGELFF.

The J gene is TRBJ2-1, the V gene TRBV6-1; 11 nucleotides match TRBD2. The CDR3 consists of 15 residues. CDR1 and CDR2 from the germline V gene are MNHNS and SASEGT. Trimming took 0 bases from V and 7 from J; bases not matched to a gene: 2. This CDR3 is CASSEASGRANEQFF. In nucleotides, the CDR3 is TGTGCCAGCAGTGAAGCTAGCGGGAGGGCGAATGAGCAGTTCTTC.

This sequence joins TRBV7-9 and TRBJ1-4; no definite D call. Trimming shortened V by 5 bases and J by 3 bases, and 19 bases separated the two germline ends. The CDR3 sequence is 17 residues long. Germline CDR1 reads SEHNR; CDR2 reads FQNEAQ (reference sequence). This chain's CDR3 is CASSPSTPVTANEKLFF. In DNA, the CDR3 is TGTGCCAGCAGCCCTAGCACGCCGGTGACGGCTAATGAAAAACTGTTTTTT.

The V and J genes are TRBV19 and TRBJ1-1; D unresolved. The V end was cut by 2 bases, the J end by 3 bases, with 7 bases between. Germline CDR1 and CDR2: LNHDA and SQIVND (reference sequence). This CDR3 comprises 13 residues. The CDR3 spells CASSITRDTEAFF. The DNA for the CDR3 is TGTGCCAGTAGTATAACCCGGGACACTGAAGCTTTCTTT.

This chain joins TRBV11-3 and TRBJ2-1; the match to TRBD2 covers 12 bases. The CDR3 consists of 16 residues. CDR1 and CDR2 (germline): SGHNT, YENEEA. The V segment lost 5 bases and the J segment 10 bases; nucleotides outside the gene matches: 12. CDR3 residues: CASSLGLAGSQGEQFF. The CDR3 coding sequence is TGTGCCAGCAGCCTCGGACTAGCGGGGAGCCAGGGCGAGCAGTTCTTC.

On this clone: At the DNA level, this CDR3 is encoded by other sequences in the same sample as well. The chain joins TRBV7-2 to TRBJ2-5; a possible D gene is TRBD2 (5 bases). This CDR3 has 13 residues. Trimming took off 1 base at V and 4 bases at J, with 7 bases between the two ends. CDR1 is SGHTA and CDR2 is FQGNSA in the germline V gene. The CDR3 DNA sequence: TGTGCCAGCAGCTTAGTTGGAGGAGAGACCCAGTACTTC. Its translation is CASSLVGGETQYF. Looking up the rest from reference TRBV7-2 and TRBJ2-5 gives the full variable domain: GAGVSQSPSNKVTEKGKDVELRCDPISGHTALYWYRQSLGQGLEFLIYFQGNSAPDKSGLPSDRFSAERTGGSVSTLTIQRTQQEDSAVYLCASSLVGGETQYFGPGTRLLVL.

This chain joins TRBV29-1 and TRBJ1-2, with D possibly TRBD1 on 5 matching bases. V lost 7 bases and J lost 1, with 10 bases in between. There are 12 residues in the CDR3. CDR1 is SQVTM and CDR2 is ANQGSEA in the germline V gene. CDR3 nucleotide sequence: TGCAGCGATGGGACCGTTAACTATGGCTACACCTTC. Its protein is CSDGTVNYGYTF.

The chain carries TRBV2 and TRBJ2-2, with TRBD1 matching 8 bases. Trimming cost V 10 bases and J 1 base; bases outside gene matches: 5. The length of the CDR3 is 14 residues. CDR1 SNHLY and CDR2 FYNNEI come from the germline V gene. CDR3 coding DNA: TGTGCCACCCGCGGACAGGGGAACACCGGGGAGCTGTTTTTT. Translated: CATRGQGNTGELFF.

This chain joins TRBV20-1 and TRBJ2-7; D is undetermined. Germline-derived CDR1 and CDR2 are DFQATT and SNEGSKA (reference sequence). The V gene lost 3 bases and the J gene lost 8 bases, with 23 bases spanning the gap. This CDR3 is built from 15 residues. In DNA, the CDR3 is TGCAGTGCTAGTGATATCGATGGCCCCGTGGGGAAGCAGTACTTC. As protein: CSASDIDGPVGKQYF.

V is TRBV5-6 and J is TRBJ1-2, with TRBD1 as a possible D gene (5 bases). CDR3 length: 18 residues. Germline-derived CDR1 and CDR2 are SGHDT and YYEEEE. V dropped 1 base and J dropped 7 bases, with 26 bases sitting between them. The CDR3 protein is CASSLSGRTAIPPGGYTF. In nucleotides, the CDR3 is TGTGCCAGCAGCTTGTCGGGACGGACCGCTATCCCTCCGGGTGGCTACACCTTC.

The gene calls are TRBV9 and TRBJ2-3; D not certain. V lost 0 bases and J lost 0, with 5 bases in between. Germline CDR1 SGDLS, CDR2 YYNGEE. The length of the CDR3 is 14 residues. CDR3 sequence reads: CASSVEPSTDTQYF. Here the CDR3 DNA reads TGTGCCAGCAGCGTAGAACCTAGCACAGATACGCAGTATTTT.

This clone showed up just once. The chain has TRBV7-8 and TRBJ2-7, with TRBD2 matching over 10 bases. The V and J ends lost 2 bases and 7 bases, in that order; junction bases with no gene match: 5. Germline V gene lookup returns CDR1 SGHVS and CDR2 FQNEAQ. The CDR3 totals 14 residues. Here the CDR3 reads CASSLTSGTWEQYF. The CDR3 bases are TGTGCCAGCAGCTTAACTAGCGGGACTTGGGAGCAGTACTTC.

V and J are TRBV6-4 and TRBJ1-2, with 9 bases that match TRBD1. J was trimmed by 4 bases and V by 3 bases; bases with no gene match: 12. This CDR3 contains 17 residues. CDR1 and CDR2 from the germline V gene are MRHNA and SNTAGT. The DNA of the CDR3 is TGTGCCAGCAGTGATCCGGGACAGGGAATTGAAGGCTATGGCTACACCTTC. Protein sequence: CASSDPGQGIEGYGYTF.

The chain has TRBV28 and TRBJ1-2, with 10 nucleotides matching TRBD1. The CDR3 loop spans 17 amino acids. V was pared by 3 bases and J by 4 bases, with 11 bases of the junction left unmatched. The V gene's germline CDR1 is MDHEN and CDR2 SYDVKM. The CDR3 sequence: CASSFVGQGNMVYGYTF. Written as DNA, the CDR3 is TGTGCCAGCAGTTTTGTGGGACAGGGGAATATGGTCTATGGCTACACCTTC.

The J gene is TRBJ1-2, the V gene TRBV6-2 or TRBV6-3, with D maybe TRBD1 (6 bases). Trimming left V 2 bases short and J 2 bases short, with 15 bases between. Germline loops: CDR1 MNHEY, CDR2 SVGEGT. The CDR3 contains 16 residues. As DNA, the CDR3 is TGTGCCAGCAGTTACCCCGGGAAGGGGGGGAACTATGGCTACACCTTC. The encoded protein is CASSYPGKGGNYGYTF.

This clone was seen just once. This chain uses TRBV6-5 with TRBJ2-1; TRBD2 is a possible D gene (5 bases). Germline values: CDR1 MNHEY, CDR2 SVGAGI. V was clipped by 5 bases and J by 10 bases, with 12 bases between them. This CDR3 comprises 12 residues. This CDR3 reads CASSRPRGEQFF. As DNA, the CDR3 is TGTGCCAGCAGTCGCCCCCGGGGAGAGCAGTTCTTC.

This rearrangement joins TRBV12-3 or TRBV12-4 to TRBJ1-1; no reliable D call. This CDR3 has 13 amino acids. The V end was cut by 7 bases, the J end by 0 bases, with 9 bases between. The CDR3 DNA reads as TGTGCCAGCACCACGTCGGTGAACACTGAAGCTTTCTTT. It translates to CASTTSVNTEAFF.

The rearrangement joins TRBV4-3 to TRBJ1-1; perhaps TRBD1 as D (6 bases). Trimming shortened V by 0 bases and J by 1 base, and 18 bases separated the two germline ends. The germline V gene has CDR1 LGHNA and CDR2 YSLEER. The CDR3 extends over 18 amino acids. The CDR3 spells CASSQDLRGQPPNTEAFF. The CDR3 DNA reads TGCGCCAGCAGCCAAGATTTGCGGGGACAACCGCCGAACACTGAAGCTTTCTTT.

This rearrangement joins TRBV6-4 to TRBJ2-7; TRBD1 aligns across 8 bases. V was pared by 6 bases and J by 4 bases, with 5 bases of the junction left unmatched. The CDR3 loop spans 13 amino acids. Germline V gene data show CDR1 as MRHNA and CDR2 as SNTAGT. The CDR3 loop is CASSAGTGYEQYF. Here the CDR3 DNA reads TGTGCCAGCAGCGCCGGGACAGGTTACGAGCAGTACTTC.

The count of this clone is one. The chain joins TRBV4-3 to TRBJ1-2; possible D gene TRBD1, 6 bases. V shed 0 bases and J shed 4 bases, with 12 bases lying between them. In germline, CDR1 is LGHNA, CDR2 YSLEER. The CDR3 is made up of 15 amino acids. Here the CDR3 reads CASSQEWGLGYGYTF. CDR3 sequence (DNA): TGCGCCAGCAGCCAAGAATGGGGGCTGGGCTATGGCTACACCTTC.